The 5 T cell receptor beta chains given below trace back to one sample, sequenced in a study of cytomegalovirus exposure and HLA in healthy donors. PCR involved 60 Vbeta and 13 Jbeta primers. Sequenced by immunoSEQ multiplex PCR; TCRdb stores in-frame clones only, minus some. This sample has 60,000 to 80,000 clones; approximately 78% occur once, and the top ten carry approximately 2.9%. The sequenced material came from PBMCs. Source of these receptors: a girl aged 10 to 17 in good health and CMV-seropositive.

The rearrangement links TRBV7-9 to TRBJ1-3; D ambiguous. This CDR3 has 14 amino acids. The V and J ends lost 2 bases and 3 bases respectively, with 8 bases between them. Germline-derived CDR1 and CDR2 are SEHNR and FQNEAQ (reference sequence). CDR3 amino acids: CASSLQDGGNTIYF. The CDR3 nucleotides read TGTGCCAGCAGCTTACAGGATGGTGGAAACACCATATATTTT.

The J gene is TRBJ2-1, the V gene TRBV6-5, with TRBD2 as a possible D gene (7 bases). CDR3 length: 14 amino acids. Trimming took off 7 bases at V and 6 bases at J, with 16 bases between the two ends. Looked up from germline, CDR1 is MNHEY and CDR2 is SVGAGI. CDR3 coding DNA: TGTGCCAGCACTAGGGGGGGGCAGGCCAATGAGCAGTTCTTC. It specifies CASTRGGQANEQFF.

The V gene is TRBV6-1, the J gene TRBJ1-2, with D possibly TRBD1 on 5 matching bases. Trimming stripped 3 bases from V and 7 bases from J, with 9 bases between. The CDR3 has 12 amino acids. The germline CDR1 and CDR2 sequences are MNHNS and SASEGT. The CDR3 spells CASSDGGTGYTF. The CDR3 nucleotides are TGTGCCAGCAGTGACGGCGGGACTGGCTACACCTTC.

The chain links TRBV30 to TRBJ2-1, with TRBD1 identical over 12 bases. The germline V gene encodes CDR1 GTSNPN and CDR2 SVGIG (reference sequence). The CDR3 runs to 18 residues. V was clipped by 0 bases and J by 5 bases; unmatched bases: 11. CDR3 nucleotide sequence: TGTGCCTGGAGTGTACTCCCCCCGGGACAGGGGGCCGACAATGAGCAGTTCTTC. Amino acids: CAWSVLPPGQGADNEQFF.

The rearrangement uses TRBV2 and TRBJ2-7; 7 positions match TRBD2. Germline V gene lookup returns CDR1 SNHLY and CDR2 FYNNEI. J lost 0 bases, V lost 7 bases, and 6 bases had no gene match. This CDR3 region has 14 residues. CDR3 nucleotide sequence: TGTGCCAGCATCTCCGGGGGGAGCTCCTACGAGCAGTACTTC. Amino acids: CASISGGSSYEQYF. The variable domain in full, completed from reference TRBV2 and TRBJ2-7, reads EPEVTQTPSHQVTQMGQEVILRCVPISNHLYFYWYRQILGQKVEFLVSFYNNEISEKSEIFDDQFSVERPDGSNFTLKIRSTKLEDSAMYFCASISGGSSYEQYFGPGTRLTVT.